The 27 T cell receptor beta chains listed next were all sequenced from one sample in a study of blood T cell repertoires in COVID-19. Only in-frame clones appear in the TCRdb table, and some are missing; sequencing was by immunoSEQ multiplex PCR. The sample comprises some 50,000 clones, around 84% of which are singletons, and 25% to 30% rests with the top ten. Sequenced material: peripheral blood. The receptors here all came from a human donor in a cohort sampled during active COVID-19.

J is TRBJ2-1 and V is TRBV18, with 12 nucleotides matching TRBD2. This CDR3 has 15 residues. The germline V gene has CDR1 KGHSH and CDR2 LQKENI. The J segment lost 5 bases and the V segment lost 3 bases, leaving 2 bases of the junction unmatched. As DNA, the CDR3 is TGTGCCAGCTCACCTACTAGCGGGGGGAACAATGAGCAGTTCTTC. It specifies CASSPTSGGNNEQFF.

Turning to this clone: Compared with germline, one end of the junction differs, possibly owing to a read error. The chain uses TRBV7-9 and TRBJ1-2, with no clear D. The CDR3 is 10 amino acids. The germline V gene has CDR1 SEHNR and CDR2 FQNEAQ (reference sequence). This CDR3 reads CASSSGGRRF. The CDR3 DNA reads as TGTGCCAGCAGCTCAGGAGGCCGTCGCTTC. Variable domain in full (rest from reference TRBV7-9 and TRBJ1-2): DTGVSQNPRHKITKRGQNVTFRCDPISEHNRLYWYRQTLGQGPEFLTYFQNEAQLEKSRLLSDRFSAERPKGSFSTLEIQRTEQGDSAMYLCASSSGGRRFGSGTRLTVV.

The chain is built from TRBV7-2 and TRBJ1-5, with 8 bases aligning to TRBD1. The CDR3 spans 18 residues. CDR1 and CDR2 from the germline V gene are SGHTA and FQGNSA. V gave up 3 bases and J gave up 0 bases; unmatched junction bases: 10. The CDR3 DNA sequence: TGTGCCAGCAGCTTGGGGACAGGCATATCGTATAGCAATCAGCCCCAGCATTTT. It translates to CASSLGTGISYSNQPQHF.

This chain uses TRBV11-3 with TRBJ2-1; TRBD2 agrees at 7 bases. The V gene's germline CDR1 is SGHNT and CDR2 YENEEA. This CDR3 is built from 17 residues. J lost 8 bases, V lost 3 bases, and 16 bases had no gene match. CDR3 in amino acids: CASSLGLLSGGRHEQFF. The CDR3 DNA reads TGTGCCAGCAGCTTGGGGCTGTTGAGTGGCGGGAGACATGAGCAGTTCTTC.

In DNA form, the CDR3 reads TGTGCCAGCAGTTTGTCTGAGAGGACTGAAGCTTTCTTT. Its translation: CASSLSERTEAFF. The rearrangement uses TRBV12-3 or TRBV12-4 and TRBJ1-1; D not certain. Trimming cost V 3 bases and J 5 bases, with 10 bases left between them. The CDR3 is made up of 13 amino acids.

In DNA form, the CDR3 reads TGCAGCGTTGAAGATTGGGACAGGGATTCTGGCTACACCTTC. Its translation is CSVEDWDRDSGYTF. The chain recombines TRBV29-1 with TRBJ1-2; 9 nucleotides line up with TRBD1. The CDR3 totals 14 residues. V was pared by 0 bases and J by 7 bases, with 6 bases of the junction left unmatched. Germline assignment: CDR1 SQVTM and CDR2 ANQGSEA.

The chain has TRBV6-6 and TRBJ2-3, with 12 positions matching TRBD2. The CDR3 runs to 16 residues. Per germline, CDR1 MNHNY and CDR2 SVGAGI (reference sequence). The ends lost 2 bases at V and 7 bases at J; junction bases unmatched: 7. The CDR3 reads CASSYTLAGGANTQYF. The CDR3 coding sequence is TGTGCCAGCAGTTACACCCTAGCGGGGGGGGCGAATACGCAGTATTTT.

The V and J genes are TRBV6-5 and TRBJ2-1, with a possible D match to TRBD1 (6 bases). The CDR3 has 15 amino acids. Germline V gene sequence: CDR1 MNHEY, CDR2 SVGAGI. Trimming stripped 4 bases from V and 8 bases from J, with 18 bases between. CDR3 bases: TGTGCCAGCAGTTGGGTGCCAGGGGTTCTCGATGAGCAGTTCTTC. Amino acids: CASSWVPGVLDEQFF.

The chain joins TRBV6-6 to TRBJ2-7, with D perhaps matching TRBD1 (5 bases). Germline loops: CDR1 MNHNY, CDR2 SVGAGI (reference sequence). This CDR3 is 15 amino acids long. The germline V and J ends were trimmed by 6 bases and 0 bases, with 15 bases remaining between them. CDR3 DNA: TGTGCCAGCAGATATTCCAGGGTAAACTCCTACGAGCAGTACTTC. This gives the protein CASRYSRVNSYEQYF.

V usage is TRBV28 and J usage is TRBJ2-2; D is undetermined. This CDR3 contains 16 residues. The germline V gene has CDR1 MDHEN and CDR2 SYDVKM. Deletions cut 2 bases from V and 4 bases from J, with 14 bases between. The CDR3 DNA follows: TGTGCCAGCAGTTTAGGGCCCAAGACGGCCACCGGGGAGCTGTTTTTT. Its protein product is CASSLGPKTATGELFF.

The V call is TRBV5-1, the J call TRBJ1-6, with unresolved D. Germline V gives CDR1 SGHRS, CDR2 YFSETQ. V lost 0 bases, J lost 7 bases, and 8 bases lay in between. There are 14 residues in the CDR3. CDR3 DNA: TGCGCCAGCAGCTTGGCTGTACTGAATTCACCCCTCCACTTT. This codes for CASSLAVLNSPLHF.

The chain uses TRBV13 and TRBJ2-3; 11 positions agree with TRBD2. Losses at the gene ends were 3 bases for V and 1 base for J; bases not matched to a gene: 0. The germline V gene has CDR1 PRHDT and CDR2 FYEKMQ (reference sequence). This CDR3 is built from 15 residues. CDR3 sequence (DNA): TGTGCCAGCAGCTTTAGCGGGGGGGGCACAGATACGCAGTATTTT. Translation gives CASSFSGGGTDTQYF.

CDR3: CSVERSGGGGELFF. CDR3 DNA: TGCAGCGTTGAGAGGTCGGGAGGAGGCGGGGAGCTGTTTTTT. V and J are TRBV29-1 and TRBJ2-2, with 7 bases identical to TRBD2. Germline assignment: CDR1 SQVTM and CDR2 ANQGSEA. The CDR3 is 14 residues long. V dropped 3 bases and J dropped 7; count of bases not matched to a gene: 8.

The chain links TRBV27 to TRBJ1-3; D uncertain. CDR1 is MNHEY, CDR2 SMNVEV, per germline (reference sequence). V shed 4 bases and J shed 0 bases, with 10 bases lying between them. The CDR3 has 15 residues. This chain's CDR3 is CASSSLRSSGNTIYF. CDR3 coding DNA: TGTGCCAGCAGTTCCCTGAGGAGCTCTGGAAACACCATATATTTT.

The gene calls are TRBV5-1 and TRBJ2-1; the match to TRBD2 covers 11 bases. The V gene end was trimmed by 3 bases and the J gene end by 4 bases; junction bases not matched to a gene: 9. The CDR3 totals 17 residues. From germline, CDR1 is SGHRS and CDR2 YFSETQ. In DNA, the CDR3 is TGCGCCAGCAGCTGGGGACTAGCGGCAGCTTCATACAATGAGCAGTTCTTC. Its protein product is CASSWGLAAASYNEQFF.

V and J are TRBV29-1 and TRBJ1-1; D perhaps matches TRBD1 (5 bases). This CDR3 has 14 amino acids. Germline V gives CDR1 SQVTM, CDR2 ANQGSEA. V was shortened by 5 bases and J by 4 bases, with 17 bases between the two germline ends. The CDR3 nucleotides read TGCAGCGTTCTTCCCTCGGGGGTAAGCACTGAAGCTTTCTTT. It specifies CSVLPSGVSTEAFF. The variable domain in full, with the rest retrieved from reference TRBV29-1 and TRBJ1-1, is SAVISQKPSRDICQRGTSLTIQCQVDSQVTMMFWYRQQPGQSLTLIATANQGSEATYESGFVIDKFPISRPNLTFSTLTVSNMSPEDSSIYLCSVLPSGVSTEAFFGQGTRLTVV.

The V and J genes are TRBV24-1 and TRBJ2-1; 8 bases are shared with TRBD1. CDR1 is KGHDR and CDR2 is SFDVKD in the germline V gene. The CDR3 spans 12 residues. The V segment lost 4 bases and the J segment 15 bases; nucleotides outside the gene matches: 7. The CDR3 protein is CATSDRTGMRFF. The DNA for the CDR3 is TGTGCCACCAGTGACCGGACAGGGATGCGGTTCTTC.

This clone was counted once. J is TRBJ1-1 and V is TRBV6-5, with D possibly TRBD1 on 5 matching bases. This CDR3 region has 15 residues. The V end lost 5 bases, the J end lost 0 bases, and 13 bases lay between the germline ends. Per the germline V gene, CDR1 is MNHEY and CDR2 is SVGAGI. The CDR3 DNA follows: TGTGCCAGCAGTACCCTAACGACAGTGAACACTGAAGCTTTCTTT. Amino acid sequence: CASSTLTTVNTEAFF.

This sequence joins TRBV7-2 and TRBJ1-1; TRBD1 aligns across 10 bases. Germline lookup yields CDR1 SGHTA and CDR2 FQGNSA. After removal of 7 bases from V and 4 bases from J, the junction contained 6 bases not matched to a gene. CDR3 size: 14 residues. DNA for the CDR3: TGTGCCAGCATCATGACAGGGGGCGCCACTGAAGCTTTCTTT. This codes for CASIMTGGATEAFF.

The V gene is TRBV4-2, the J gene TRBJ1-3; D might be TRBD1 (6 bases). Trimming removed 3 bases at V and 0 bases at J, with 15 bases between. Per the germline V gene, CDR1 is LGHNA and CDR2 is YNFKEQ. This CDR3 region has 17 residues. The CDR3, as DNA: TGTGCCAGCAGCCAGGCGACAGGATCCCCCTCTGGAAACACCATATATTTT. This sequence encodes CASSQATGSPSGNTIYF.

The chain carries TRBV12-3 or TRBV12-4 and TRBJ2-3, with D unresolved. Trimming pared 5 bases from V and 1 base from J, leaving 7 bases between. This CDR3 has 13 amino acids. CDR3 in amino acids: CASSAHRTDTQYF. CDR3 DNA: TGTGCCAGCAGTGCGCACCGCACAGATACGCAGTATTTT.

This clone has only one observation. The CDR3 spells CAWSWGGRTNEKLFF. CDR3 sequence (DNA): TGTGCCTGGAGTTGGGGGGGAAGGACTAATGAAAAACTGTTTTTT. The chain is built from TRBV30 and TRBJ1-4, with TRBD1 as a possible D gene (5 bases). Trimming pared 2 bases from V and 2 bases from J, leaving 12 bases between. The CDR3 spans 15 residues. Germline CDR1 and CDR2: GTSNPN and SVGIG (reference sequence).

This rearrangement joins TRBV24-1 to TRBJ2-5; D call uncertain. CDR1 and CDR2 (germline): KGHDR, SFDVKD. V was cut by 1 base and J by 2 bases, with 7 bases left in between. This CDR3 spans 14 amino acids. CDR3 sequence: CATSDFSRQETQYF. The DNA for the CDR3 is TGTGCCACCAGTGATTTTTCCAGACAAGAGACCCAGTACTTC.

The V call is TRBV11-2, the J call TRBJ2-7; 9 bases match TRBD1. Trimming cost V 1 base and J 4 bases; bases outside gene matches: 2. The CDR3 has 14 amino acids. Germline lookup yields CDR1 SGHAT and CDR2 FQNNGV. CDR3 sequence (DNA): TGTGCCAGCAGCTTAGCGGGACAGGGATACGAGCAGTACTTC. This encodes CASSLAGQGYEQYF.

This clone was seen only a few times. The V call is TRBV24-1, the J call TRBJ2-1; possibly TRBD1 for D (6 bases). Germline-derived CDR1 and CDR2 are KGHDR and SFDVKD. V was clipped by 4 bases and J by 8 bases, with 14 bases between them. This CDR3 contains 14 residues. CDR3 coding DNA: TGTGCCACCAGTGACCTCGGGACAACTCATGAGCAGTTCTTC. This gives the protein CATSDLGTTHEQFF.

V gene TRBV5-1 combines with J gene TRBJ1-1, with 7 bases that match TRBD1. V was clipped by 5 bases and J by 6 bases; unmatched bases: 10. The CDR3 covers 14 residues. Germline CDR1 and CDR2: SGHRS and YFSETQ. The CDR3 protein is CASREWTGSPEAFF. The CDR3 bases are TGCGCCAGCAGGGAGTGGACAGGAAGTCCTGAAGCTTTCTTT. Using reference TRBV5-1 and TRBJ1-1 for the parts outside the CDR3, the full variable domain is KAGVTQTPRYLIKTRGQQVTLSCSPISGHRSVSWYQQTPGQGLQFLFEYFSETQRNKGNFPGRFSGRQFSNSRSEMNVSTLELGDSALYLCASREWTGSPEAFFGQGTRLTVV.

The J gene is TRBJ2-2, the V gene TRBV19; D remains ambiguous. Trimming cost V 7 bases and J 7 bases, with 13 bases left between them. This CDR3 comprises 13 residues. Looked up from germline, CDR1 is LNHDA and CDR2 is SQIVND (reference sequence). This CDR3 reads CASTTGLYGELFF. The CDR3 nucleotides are TGTGCCAGTACTACGGGTCTTTACGGGGAGCTGTTTTTT.